This T cell receptor (beta chain) was captured in a study of T cell responses to AZD1222 COVID-19 vaccine. Method: immunoSEQ multiplex PCR; TCRdb's copy keeps in-frame clones and lacks some. In the table there are approximately 140,000 clones, around 92% of which are singletons. The origin of this receptor is an adult who received the AZD1222 COVID-19 vaccine. The material was peripheral blood, obtained 28 days after the second AZD1222 dose.

The CDR3 sequence is CASSISGTGSTEAFF. Written as DNA, the CDR3 is TGTGCCAGTAGTATCTCCGGGACAGGGAGCACTGAAGCTTTCTTT. The rearrangement joins TRBV19 to TRBJ1-1; 9 nucleotides match TRBD1. The CDR3 covers 15 residues. The J segment lost 4 bases and the V segment lost 3 bases, leaving 6 bases of the junction unmatched. CDR1 is LNHDA and CDR2 is SQIVND in the germline V gene (reference sequence).